This TCR beta chain appears in the sequencing data of a study of blood T cell repertoires in COVID-19. Study-level information: From T cells, B-cell-depleted T cells, or PBMCs came the material, which was cDNA or gDNA.

V was pared by 3 bases and J by 3 bases, with 6 bases between. From germline, CDR1 is DFQATT and CDR2 SNEGSKA (reference sequence). The CDR3 extends over 11 amino acids. Only in-frame clones appear in the TCRdb table, and some are missing; sequencing was by immunoSEQ multiplex PCR. Counted here are about 43,000 clones, over 75% occurring once; the ten biggest clones make up roughly a quarter. The sequenced sample consisted of peripheral blood. This chain links TRBV20-1 with TRBJ2-7; D is unresolved. The receptor's source is a woman aged 55-69 years with acute or convalescent COVID-19. The CDR3 region has the DNA TGCAGTGCTAGCAACAGCTACGAGCAGTACTTC. Amino acids: CSASNSYEQYF.